This T cell receptor beta chain was documented in a study of shared clonotypes between healthy human individuals. About the study: With ages of 18 to 49, the donors were two women and three men.

TCRdb's table, derived via immunoSEQ multiplex PCR, lists solely in-frame clones and lacks some. The table includes about 600,000 clones, roughly 72% detected once. The CDR3 length is 13 residues. Germline assignment: CDR1 GTSNPN and CDR2 SVGIG (reference sequence). Donors, without exception, were Caucasian adults residing in Nashville, Tennessee. Unsorted samples used tens of millions of PBMCs for genomic DNA. The rearrangement joins TRBV30 to TRBJ2-5, with 7 bases aligning to TRBD2. The closer fit of TRBJ2-7 to the DNA end suggests the J call may be wrong. The material sequenced was PBMCs. This sequence originates from a middle-aged woman in good health. Some clones in this sample may be carry-over from other donors' samples. CDR3 in DNA: TGTGCCTGGAATCGCGGGAGCGCCTACGAGCAGTACTTC. The encoded protein is CAWNRGSAYEQYF.